The entry that follows covers one TCR beta chain sequence. Its antigen is unknown. The sample belongs to a study of CD8+ T cells in alopecia areata. In each case, RNA was isolated and then reverse transcribed into cDNA as the sequencing template. Using immunoSEQ multiplex PCR, the repertoire was profiled, and TCRdb retains in-frame clones only, with some absent. Counted here are 170,000 or so clones, 65% occurring once; the ten biggest clones make up around 0.91%. Regarding the study as a whole: Besides other cells, scalp samples also yield sequences of resident alphabeta T cells from normal skin. Lesional scalp displayed greater clonality than normal scalp, most notably in alopecia totalis/universalis.

As for treatment: oral pan-JAK inhibitor, 5-10 mg twice daily. Trimming took 4 bases from V and 4 from J, leaving 13 bases between them. Germline loops: CDR1 ENHRY, CDR2 SYGVKD. The CDR3 covers 14 residues. The sequenced sample was CD4+ T cells sorted from blood, obtained at week 4, from a patient treated with tofacitinib. The chain couples TRBV10-3 to TRBJ2-5; D possibly matches TRBD1 or TRBD2 (6 bases each). This receptor was obtained from a human donor with alopecia areata. The CDR3 loop reads CAISGGAEGETQYF. The CDR3 nucleotides read TGTGCCATCAGTGGGGGGGCCGAAGGAGAGACCCAGTACTTC.